The 30 T cell receptor beta chains listed next were all sequenced from one sample in a study of T-cell memory formation after mild COVID-19. TCRdb re-analysed the 5' RACE reads in MiXCR, keeping a single row per CDR3 protein. The sample includes 25,000 to 30,000 distinct CDR3 sequences, about 16% seen only once; the top ten take about 1.4%. The sequencing input was PBMCs or a T cell subset sorted from them (not recorded which). The receptors shown here come from an adult who had mild COVID-19 (a few samples of this study predate the infection). Cell type and time point are not known.

This clonotype came up many times. The V call is TRBV4-2, the J call TRBJ1-1; D gene ambiguous. This CDR3 is built from 14 residues. Trimming left V 3 bases short and J 0 bases short, with 8 bases between. Per germline, CDR1 LGHNA and CDR2 YNFKEQ. The CDR3 sequence is CASSQISVNTEAFF. CDR3 nucleotide sequence: TGTGCCAGCAGCCAGATAAGCGTGAACACTGAAGCTTTCTTT.

This clonotype was found many times. This chain links TRBV30 with TRBJ2-7; unclear D gene. Germline-derived CDR1 and CDR2 are GTSNPN and SVGIG (reference sequence). This CDR3 has 11 residues. Trimming removed 3 bases at V and 5 bases at J, with 8 bases between. The CDR3 DNA reads TGTGCCTGGAGGGCCGGGCACGAGCAGTACTTC. Protein product: CAWRAGHEQYF.

In this sample, this clonotype turned up a few times. The chain links TRBV2 to TRBJ1-1, with a tentative D call TRBD1 (5 bases). The CDR3 consists of 14 residues. Germline values: CDR1 SNHLY, CDR2 FYNNEI. V lost 7 bases to trimming and J lost 0 bases, with 12 bases between them. CDR3 residues: CASIFEGLNTEAFF. The CDR3 DNA reads TGTGCCAGCATCTTCGAGGGGTTGAACACTGAAGCTTTCTTT.

This clonotype has at least ten counts. The V and J genes are TRBV6-1 and TRBJ2-3, with 12 bases lining up with TRBD2. Germline CDR1 MNHNS, CDR2 SASEGT. The CDR3 is made up of 16 amino acids. The J segment lost 6 bases and the V segment lost 5 bases, leaving 9 bases of the junction unmatched. The DNA for the CDR3 is TGTGCCAGCAGTCCGGGGCTAGCGGGAGGGAGCGATACGCAGTATTTT. Translation: CASSPGLAGGSDTQYF.

This clonotype came up many times. The chain uses TRBV29-1 and TRBJ1-6, with 10 bases lining up with TRBD1. Unmatched junction bases numbered 2, after V lost 3 bases and J lost 15 bases. CDR3 length: 11 residues. Germline V CDR1 and CDR2: SQVTM, ANQGSEA. CDR3 DNA: TGCAGCGTTGAGGGACAGGGGCACCTCCACTTT. Its translation: CSVEGQGHLHF.

This clonotype was seen once. This chain joins TRBV3-1 and TRBJ2-3; D might be TRBD2 (5 bases). Deletions cut 0 bases from V and 5 bases from J, with 12 bases between. Germline CDR1 is LGHDT and CDR2 is YNNKEL (reference sequence). The CDR3 totals 15 residues. CDR3: CASSQDFGLQDTQYF. CDR3 DNA sequence: TGTGCCAGCAGCCAAGATTTTGGACTTCAAGATACGCAGTATTTT.

This clonotype was found many times. This chain connects TRBV7-9 to TRBJ1-1; TRBD1 agrees at 9 bases. V lost 3 bases, J lost 3 bases, and 5 bases stayed unmatched. Germline-derived CDR1 and CDR2 are SEHNR and FQNEAQ (reference sequence). The CDR3 runs to 15 residues. CDR3 loop: CASSLGQGLDTEAFF. CDR3 nucleotides: TGTGCCAGCAGCTTGGGACAGGGATTGGACACTGAAGCTTTCTTT. Based on the CDR3 plus reference TRBV7-9 and TRBJ1-1, the full variable domain is DTGVSQNPRHKITKRGQNVTFRCDPISEHNRLYWYRQTLGQGPEFLTYFQNEAQLEKSRLLSDRFSAERPKGSFSTLEIQRTEQGDSAMYLCASSLGQGLDTEAFFGQGTRLTVV.

In its sample, this clonotype was seen many times. The chain couples TRBV19 to TRBJ2-2, with 8 bases matching TRBD1. Germline assignment: CDR1 LNHDA and CDR2 SQIVND (reference sequence). This CDR3 comprises 20 residues. The V and J ends lost 6 bases and 0 bases, in that order; junction bases with no gene match: 18. The CDR3 protein is CASSKTGTGLSTTNTGELFF. DNA of the CDR3: TGTGCCAGTAGCAAAACCGGGACAGGATTATCGACAACGAACACCGGGGAGCTGTTTTTT.

V gene TRBV10-3 combines with J gene TRBJ1-3; no definite D call. The CDR3 length is 15 residues. Germline assignment: CDR1 ENHRY and CDR2 SYGVKD. V lost 3 bases and J 6 bases, leaving 15 bases between the germline ends. The CDR3 DNA sequence: TGTGCCATCAGTGACCCCGCAGGTTCATCAAACACCATATATTTT. Translated: CAISDPAGSSNTIYF.

This clonotype was seen many times. CDR3 sequence: CASSLVHGSYEQYF. The CDR3, as DNA: TGTGCCAGCAGCTTAGTACACGGTTCCTACGAGCAGTACTTC. This chain connects TRBV11-2 to TRBJ2-7; the D is unclear. The CDR3 consists of 14 residues. Trimming left V 1 base short and J 1 base short, with 8 bases between. Germline V gene data show CDR1 as SGHAT and CDR2 as FQNNGV.

This clonotype was counted at least ten times. This chain uses TRBV4-3 with TRBJ1-2, with 8 bases lining up with TRBD1. Germline loops: CDR1 LGHNA, CDR2 YSLEER. V was pared by 4 bases and J by 4 bases, with 5 bases of the junction left unmatched. The length of the CDR3 is 14 residues. Here the CDR3 reads CASSPDRATYGYTF. The CDR3 DNA reads as TGCGCCAGCAGCCCGGACAGGGCCACCTATGGCTACACCTTC.

This clonotype showed up many times. V and J are TRBV11-2 and TRBJ2-4; tentatively, D is TRBD1 (6 bases). This CDR3 is built from 13 residues. V lost 5 bases and J 1 base, leaving 6 bases between the germline ends. Germline CDR1 and CDR2: SGHAT and FQNNGV. The CDR3 protein is CASSQGAKNIQYF. For the CDR3, the DNA is TGTGCCAGCAGCCAGGGGGCCAAAAACATTCAGTACTTC.

The CDR3 DNA reads TGTGCCAGCAGCGTAGACCGCAGGTTGGGTGAGCAGTTCTTC. It specifies CASSVDRRLGEQFF. The chain recombines TRBV9 with TRBJ2-1, with D hard to call. The CDR3 consists of 14 residues. V was pared by 0 bases and J by 9 bases, with 13 bases between. CDR1 is SGDLS, CDR2 YYNGEE, per germline.

This clonotype appeared many times. The chain uses TRBV3-1 and TRBJ1-6; D not certain. Germline CDR1 reads LGHDT; CDR2 reads YNNKEL (reference sequence). There are 14 residues in the CDR3. The V gene lost 1 base and the J gene lost 6 bases, with 7 bases spanning the gap. In DNA, the CDR3 is TGTGCCAGCAGCCAAGCTCGACGTAATTCACCCCTCCACTTT. Protein sequence: CASSQARRNSPLHF.

Ten or more counts support this clonotype. The CDR3 is CASSSLGVNTEAFF. For the CDR3, the DNA is TGTGCCAGCAGCTCCCTTGGGGTGAACACTGAAGCTTTCTTT. The chain employs TRBV7-9 and TRBJ1-1; D unresolved. V dropped 4 bases and J dropped 0 bases, with 9 bases sitting between them. The CDR3 sequence is 14 residues long. Germline loops: CDR1 SEHNR, CDR2 FQNEAQ (reference sequence).

This clonotype was counted ten times or more. This chain joins TRBV5-5 and TRBJ2-7; a weak D match, TRBD1 (5 bases). CDR1 is SGHKS and CDR2 is YYEKEE in the germline V gene (reference sequence). V lost 4 bases, J lost 3 bases, and 14 bases lay in between. This CDR3 region has 14 residues. The CDR3 DNA is TGTGCCAGCAGCAACGGACAACTAATCTACGAGCAGTACTTC. Translated: CASSNGQLIYEQYF.

This clonotype was seen at least ten times. The CDR3 DNA sequence: TGTGCCAGCTCACCGGGACTGACCTCGAGCTCCTACAATGAGCAGTTCTTC. This codes for CASSPGLTSSSYNEQFF. The V gene is TRBV18, the J gene TRBJ2-1; maybe TRBD2 (6 bases). Germline V gene sequence: CDR1 KGHSH, CDR2 LQKENI. The ends were cut back, 3 bases at V and 0 bases at J, with 15 bases in the middle. The CDR3 loop spans 17 amino acids. Using reference TRBV18 and TRBJ2-1 for the parts outside the CDR3, the full variable domain is NAGVMQNPRHLVRRRGQEARLRCSPMKGHSHVYWYRQLPEEGLKFMVYLQKENIIDESGMPKERFSAEFPKEGPSILRIQQVVRGDSAAYFCASSPGLTSSSYNEQFFGPGTRLTVL.

V usage is TRBV20-1 and J usage is TRBJ1-2; the match to TRBD1 covers 8 bases. Per germline, CDR1 DFQATT and CDR2 SNEGSKA (reference sequence). The CDR3 covers 15 residues. Unmatched junction bases numbered 10, after V lost 1 base and J lost 6 bases. This CDR3 reads CSARGPRQGADGYTF. In DNA form, the CDR3 reads TGCAGTGCTAGAGGTCCTCGGCAGGGGGCAGATGGCTACACCTTC.

This clonotype was detected only a few times. The V call is TRBV7-2, the J call TRBJ1-1, with 7 bases fitting TRBD1. The CDR3 contains 15 residues. Losses at the gene ends were 3 bases for V and 4 bases for J; bases not matched to a gene: 8. Germline CDR1 is SGHTA and CDR2 is FQGNSA. This CDR3 is CASSFQNAGGTEAFF. The CDR3 nucleotides read TGTGCCAGCAGCTTCCAAAACGCAGGGGGCACTGAAGCTTTCTTT. Drawing the rest from reference TRBV7-2 and TRBJ1-1, the complete variable domain is GAGVSQSPSNKVTEKGKDVELRCDPISGHTALYWYRQSLGQGLEFLIYFQGNSAPDKSGLPSDRFSAERTGGSVSTLTIQRTQQEDSAVYLCASSFQNAGGTEAFFGQGTRLTVV.

The chain employs TRBV5-1 and TRBJ1-5; no clear D. The CDR3 is 13 amino acids. Germline V gene lookup returns CDR1 SGHRS and CDR2 YFSETQ. V was clipped by 0 bases and J by 5 bases, with 6 bases between them. The CDR3 DNA reads TGCGCCAGCAGCTTGGACCCCTATCAGCCCCAGCATTTT. Residues: CASSLDPYQPQHF.

This clonotype was detected many times. The V gene is TRBV7-6, the J gene TRBJ2-1; 14 bases align to TRBD2. V lost 5 bases, J lost 6 bases, and 6 bases stayed unmatched. The germline V gene encodes CDR1 SGHVS and CDR2 FNYEAQ. CDR3 size: 16 residues. In nucleotides, the CDR3 is TGTGCCAGCAGCCACCGACTAGCGGGAGGGCCCAATGAGCAGTTCTTC. This gives the protein CASSHRLAGGPNEQFF.

V and J are TRBV3-1 and TRBJ1-1; a possible D gene is TRBD1 (5 bases). The V and J ends lost 4 bases and 11 bases respectively, with 17 bases between them. The CDR3 is 13 amino acids. Per germline, CDR1 LGHDT and CDR2 YNNKEL (reference sequence). The CDR3 nucleotides read TGTGCCAGCAGCCCAAGGGGAGACAGAGGGGCTTTCTTT. It encodes CASSPRGDRGAFF.

At least ten counts were recorded for this clonotype. The V call is TRBV6-2 or TRBV6-3, the J call TRBJ2-7, with 10 positions matching TRBD2. CDR3 length: 14 amino acids. Losses at the gene ends were 7 bases for V and 3 bases for J; bases not matched to a gene: 6. Germline CDR1 reads MNHEY; CDR2 reads SVGEGT. The CDR3 is CASTRTSGVYEQYF. The CDR3 DNA reads TGTGCCAGCACTAGGACTAGCGGCGTCTACGAGCAGTACTTC.

This clonotype occurred many times. The V and J genes are TRBV7-2 and TRBJ1-1; no firm D call. CDR3 length: 14 amino acids. V was shortened by 1 base and J by 0 bases, with 6 bases between the two germline ends. Germline loops: CDR1 SGHTA, CDR2 FQGNSA. The CDR3 loop is CASSLGELNTEAFF. CDR3 DNA: TGTGCCAGCAGCTTAGGGGAGTTGAACACTGAAGCTTTCTTT.

The sample holds many counts of this clonotype. The chain employs TRBV7-9 and TRBJ2-7, with D perhaps TRBD1 (6 bases). Per germline, CDR1 SEHNR and CDR2 FQNEAQ (reference sequence). CDR3 length equals 14 residues. Trimming shortened V by 5 bases and J by 0 bases, and 11 bases separated the two germline ends. The CDR3 region has the DNA TGTGCCAGCAGCAGGGGACATCCCTCCTACGAGCAGTACTTC. The encoded protein is CASSRGHPSYEQYF.

This clonotype was observed at least ten times. This rearrangement joins TRBV7-9 to TRBJ1-4; 8 positions agree with TRBD1. Germline loops: CDR1 SEHNR, CDR2 FQNEAQ (reference sequence). The CDR3 sequence is 14 residues long. V dropped 5 bases and J dropped 5; count of bases not matched to a gene: 4. CDR3 sequence: CASSRTGMNEKLFF. The CDR3 DNA is TGTGCCAGCAGCCGGACAGGGATGAATGAAAAACTGTTTTTT.

The sample holds many counts of this clonotype. V usage is TRBV5-1 and J usage is TRBJ2-7; D is possibly TRBD1 (6 bases). The CDR3 loop spans 15 amino acids. Trimming removed 0 bases at V and 1 base at J, with 11 bases between. Germline CDR1 reads SGHRS; CDR2 reads YFSETQ. CDR3 DNA sequence: TGCGCCAGCAGCTTGGCGCCAGGGGAGTCCTACGAGCAGTACTTC. The encoded protein is CASSLAPGESYEQYF.

The DNA of the CDR3 is TGTGCCAGCCGAGAACGGCGGGGGCTCTCTGGGGCCAACGTCCTGACTTTC. Encoded protein: CASRERRGLSGANVLTF. The chain carries TRBV7-2 and TRBJ2-6; D possibly corresponds to TRBD2 (7 bases). The germline V gene encodes CDR1 SGHTA and CDR2 FQGNSA. This CDR3 comprises 17 residues. Deletions cut 8 bases from V and 0 bases from J, with 17 bases between.

This clonotype was counted many times. The rearrangement links TRBV14 to TRBJ2-3; 11 bases map to TRBD2. The V gene's germline CDR1 is SGHDN and CDR2 FVKESK. The CDR3 has 13 residues. V lost 8 bases to trimming and J lost 8 bases; unmatched junction nucleotides: 6. The CDR3, as DNA: TGTGCCAGCCGAGGGACTAGCGGAAGTACGCAGTATTTT. It yields the protein CASRGTSGSTQYF.

V is TRBV6-1 and J is TRBJ2-3; 11 bases are shared with TRBD2. Unmatched junction bases numbered 2, after V lost 1 base and J lost 5 bases. The CDR3 has 15 amino acids. The germline CDR1 and CDR2 sequences are MNHNS and SASEGT. In DNA form, the CDR3 reads TGTGCCAGCAGTGAAGGACTAGCGGGAATAGATACGCAGTATTTT. Translated, it gives CASSEGLAGIDTQYF.